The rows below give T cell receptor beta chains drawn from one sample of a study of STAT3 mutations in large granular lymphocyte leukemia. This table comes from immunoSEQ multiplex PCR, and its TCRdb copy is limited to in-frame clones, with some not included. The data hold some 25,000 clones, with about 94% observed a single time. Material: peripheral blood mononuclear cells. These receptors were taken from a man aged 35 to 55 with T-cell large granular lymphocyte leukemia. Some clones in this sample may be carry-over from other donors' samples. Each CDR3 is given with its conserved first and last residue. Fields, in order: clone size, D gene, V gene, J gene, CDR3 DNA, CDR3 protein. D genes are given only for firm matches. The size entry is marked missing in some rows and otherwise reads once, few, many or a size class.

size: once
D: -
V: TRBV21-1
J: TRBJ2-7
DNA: TGTGCCAGCAGCATACAGGTGGACGAGCAGTACTTC
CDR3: CASSIQVDEQYF

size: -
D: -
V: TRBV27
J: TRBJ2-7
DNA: TGTGCCAGCAAGAGCAGCTCCTACGAGCAGTACTTC
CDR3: CASKSSSYEQYF

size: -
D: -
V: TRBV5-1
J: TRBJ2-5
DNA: TGCGCCAGCAGCGGACAGGGACTACAAGAGACCCAGTACTTC
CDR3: CASSGQGLQETQYF

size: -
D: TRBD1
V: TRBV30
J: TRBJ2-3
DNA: TGTGCCTGGAGTGGGGGAGAGACAGGGGGCGCTGATCGGAAGCAGTATTTT
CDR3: CAWSGGETGGADRKQYF

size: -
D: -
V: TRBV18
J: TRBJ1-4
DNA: TGTGCCAGCTCACCACGGAATCCGATTAATGAAAAACTGTTTTTT
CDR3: CASSPRNPINEKLFF

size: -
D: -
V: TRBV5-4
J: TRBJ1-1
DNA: TGTGCCAGCAGCTTTCGGAGAATGAACACTGAAGCTTTCTTT
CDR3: CASSFRRMNTEAFF

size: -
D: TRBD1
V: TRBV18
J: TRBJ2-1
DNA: TGTGCCAGCGGACAGGACAGGGGGCGCTACAATGAGCAGTTCTTC
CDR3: CASGQDRGRYNEQFF

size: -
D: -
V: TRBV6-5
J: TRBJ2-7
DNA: TGTGCCAGCAGTTACTCACTAGCTTTGTCCTACGAGCAGTACTTC
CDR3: CASSYSLALSYEQYF

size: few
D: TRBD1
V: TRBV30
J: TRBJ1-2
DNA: TGTGCCTGGAGCCCGGACCAGGGGGCTGGTGGCTACACCTTC
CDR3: CAWSPDQGAGGYTF

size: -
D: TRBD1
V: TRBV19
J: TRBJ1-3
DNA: TGTGCCACACGGCCCTCGACAGGGCGAGAGGTTGGACGGAACACCATATATTTT
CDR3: CATRPSTGREVGRNTIYF

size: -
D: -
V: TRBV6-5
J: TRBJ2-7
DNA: TGTGCCAGCAGTTACTCGGGGGCCCGAGGGGAGCAGTACTTC
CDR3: CASSYSGARGEQYF

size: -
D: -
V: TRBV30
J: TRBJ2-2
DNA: TGTGCCTGGAAAATCGTCGGGGGATACACCGGGGAGCTGTTTTTT
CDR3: CAWKIVGGYTGELFF

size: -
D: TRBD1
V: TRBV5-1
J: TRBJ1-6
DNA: TGCGCCAGCAGCCCGGGGGACAGACTTTATAATTCACCCCTCCACTTT
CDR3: CASSPGDRLYNSPLHF

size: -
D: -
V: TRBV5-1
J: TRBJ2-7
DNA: TGCGCCAGCACCTCCGCTGCCGCAGGGTTCTACGAGCAGTACTTC
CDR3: CASTSAAAGFYEQYF

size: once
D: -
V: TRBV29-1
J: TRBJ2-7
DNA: TGCAGCGTTTATGGGACACTGAACTCCTACGAGCAGTACTTC
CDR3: CSVYGTLNSYEQYF

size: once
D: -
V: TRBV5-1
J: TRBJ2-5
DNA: TGCGCCAGCAGGGGCGGGGCTATCCAAGAGACCCAGTACTTC
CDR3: CASRGGAIQETQYF

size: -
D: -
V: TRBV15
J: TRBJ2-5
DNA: TGTGCCACCAAAGAGCGGACCAACCAAGAGACCCAGTACTTC
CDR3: CATKERTNQETQYF

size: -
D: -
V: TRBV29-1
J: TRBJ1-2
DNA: TGCAGCGTTGAAGGGGAATCCTATGGCTACACCTTC
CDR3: CSVEGESYGYTF

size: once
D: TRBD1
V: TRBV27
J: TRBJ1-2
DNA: TGTGCCAGCAGTTTAAGGGTCGGGACAGCCCTTCAAAACTATGGCTACACCTTC
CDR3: CASSLRVGTALQNYGYTF

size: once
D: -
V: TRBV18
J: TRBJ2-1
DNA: TGTGCCAGCTCATCCACGGTTTACAATGAGCAGTTCTTC
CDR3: CASSSTVYNEQFF

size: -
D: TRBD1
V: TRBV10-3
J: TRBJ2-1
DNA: TGTGCCATCAGTAATCTACCGGGGACAGGGACCCCCAATGAGCAGTTCTTC
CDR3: CAISNLPGTGTPNEQFF

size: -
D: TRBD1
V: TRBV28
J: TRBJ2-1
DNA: TGTGCCAGCATACCGACAGGGAAATCGTATGAGCAGTTCTTC
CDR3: CASIPTGKSYEQFF

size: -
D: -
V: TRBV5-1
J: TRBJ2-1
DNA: TGCGCCAGCAGCAGCGGCGGGCCGAGCTCCTACAATGAGCAGTTCTTC
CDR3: CASSSGGPSSYNEQFF

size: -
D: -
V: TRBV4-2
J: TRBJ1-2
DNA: TGTGCCAGCAGCCAAGCCGCCAGTAACTATGGCTACACCTTC
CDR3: CASSQAASNYGYTF

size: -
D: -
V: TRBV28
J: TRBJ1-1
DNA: TGTGCCAGCAGGGGGAGCCCCGAGGAAGTCTCTGAAGCTTTCTTT
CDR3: CASRGSPEEVSEAFF

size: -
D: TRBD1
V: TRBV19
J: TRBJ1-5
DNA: TGTGCCAGTAGTATCGGACAGGGGGGCCCCGGCAATCAGCCCCAGCATTTT
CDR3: CASSIGQGGPGNQPQHF

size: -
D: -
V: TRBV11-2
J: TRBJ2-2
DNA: TGTGCCAGCAGCTTAGGAGTGAACACCGGGGAGCTGTTTTTT
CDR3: CASSLGVNTGELFF

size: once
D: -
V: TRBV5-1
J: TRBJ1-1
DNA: TGCGCCAGCAGCGCCGCAGGGGAAGCTTTCTTT
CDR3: CASSAAGEAFF

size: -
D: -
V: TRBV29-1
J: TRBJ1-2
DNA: TGCAGCGTTGAGTTAGGGGAGGCTAACTATGGCTACACCTTC
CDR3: CSVELGEANYGYTF

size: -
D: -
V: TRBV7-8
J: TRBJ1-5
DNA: TGTGCCAGCAGGCCGGACAGCATAGCGAATCAGCCCCAGCATTTT
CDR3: CASRPDSIANQPQHF

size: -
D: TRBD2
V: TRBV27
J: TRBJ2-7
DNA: TGTGCCAGCAGTTTAGCACGACTAGCGGGGGGTCCTTACGAGCAGTACTTC
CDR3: CASSLARLAGGPYEQYF

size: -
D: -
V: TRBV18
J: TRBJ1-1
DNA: TGTGCCAGCTCACCGCCCTCTTTGGACACTGAAGCTTTCTTT
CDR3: CASSPPSLDTEAFF

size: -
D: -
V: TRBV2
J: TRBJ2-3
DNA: TGTGCCAGCAACGGGGTGGGGACAGATACGCAGTATTTT
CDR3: CASNGVGTDTQYF